This passage covers 22 T cell receptor beta chains from one sample sequenced in a study of glioma-infiltrating T cells. TCR alpha and beta CDR3 regions were amplified from RNA using iRepertoire nested multiplex PCR. TCRdb reprocessed the multiplex PCR reads via MiXCR and lists one record per CDR3 protein. The sample carries about 130,000 distinct CDR3 sequences, approximately 24% recorded once. The sample comprised glioma tissue, nonneoplastic brain tissue, or PBMCs (not recorded which). The receptor set was obtained from a human donor with low-grade glioma or glioblastoma, undergoing nonglioma brain surgery, or in good health (not recorded which).

This clonotype appeared many times. The rearrangement joins TRBV7-2 to TRBJ1-5; possibly TRBD1 for D (5 bases). Germline CDR1 reads SGHTA; CDR2 reads FQGNSA. The CDR3 has 16 amino acids. The V end lost 5 bases, the J end lost 2 bases, and 16 bases lay between the germline ends. Written as DNA, the CDR3 is TGTGCCAGCAGCCTTCGTACCCGAGGGGGCAATCAGCCCCAGCATTTT. Protein: CASSLRTRGGNQPQHF.

This clonotype was counted a few times. The rearrangement links TRBV20-1 to TRBJ2-7, with D possibly called TRBD1 or TRBD2 (5 bases each). With 6 bases removed from V and 3 bases from J, the gap between germline ends came to 12 bases. This CDR3 is 12 amino acids long. Germline values: CDR1 DFQATT, CDR2 SNEGSKA (reference sequence). The CDR3 bases are TGCAGTGCCCAGGGACCGGACTACGAGCAGTACGTC. Translating it yields CSAQGPDYEQYV.

J is TRBJ1-6 and V is TRBV3-1; 7 bases fit TRBD1. V lost 1 base, J lost 5 bases, and 2 bases stayed unmatched. CDR3 length equals 15 residues. Germline assignment: CDR1 LGHDT and CDR2 YNNKEL (reference sequence). CDR3 DNA sequence: TGTGCCAGCAGCCAAGGGGACAGAAATAATTCACCCCTCCACTTT. This sequence encodes CASSQGDRNNSPLHF.

The chain couples TRBV11-2 to TRBJ1-3, with D uncertain. Germline loops: CDR1 SGHAT, CDR2 FQNNGV. Deletions cut 0 bases from V and 0 bases from J, with 6 bases between. This CDR3 is built from 15 residues. CDR3 amino acids: CASSLDWSSGNTIYF. CDR3 coding DNA: TGTGCCAGCAGCTTAGACTGGAGCTCTGGAAACACCATATATTTT.

In its sample, this clonotype was seen a few times. The V call is TRBV11-3, the J call TRBJ1-1; unclear D gene. This CDR3 region has 11 residues. The germline CDR1 and CDR2 sequences are SGHNT and YENEEA. The V and J ends lost 3 bases and 8 bases respectively, with 7 bases between them. CDR3 region: CASSFGEEAFF. CDR3 nucleotide sequence: TGTGCCAGCAGCTTCGGGGAGGAAGCTTTCTTT.

The chain is built from TRBV4-1 and TRBJ1-2; D perhaps matches TRBD1 (6 bases). Deletions cut 7 bases from V and 4 bases from J, with 22 bases between. The CDR3 runs 16 residues. The germline CDR1 and CDR2 sequences are MGHRA and YSYEKL. This CDR3 is CASTMTGPASSYGYTF. The CDR3 DNA sequence: TGCGCCAGCACGATGACAGGCCCCGCTTCGTCCTATGGCTACACCTTC.

V gene TRBV29-1 combines with J gene TRBJ1-2, with 7 bases fitting TRBD1. J was trimmed by 8 bases and V by 6 bases; bases with no gene match: 3. Germline V gene data show CDR1 as SQVTM and CDR2 as ANQGSEA. The CDR3 length is 10 residues. For the CDR3, the DNA is TGCAGCGTCGGACAGGCGGGCTACACCTTC. Encoded protein: CSVGQAGYTF.

Many counts were recorded for this clonotype. At one boundary the junction diverges from the germline segment, which might be a read error. The rearrangement joins TRBV27 to TRBJ1-5; D not resolved. The CDR3 extends over 16 amino acids. Germline CDR1 is MNHEY and CDR2 is SMNVEV (reference sequence). The CDR3 reads CASSLSLGGGNQPQHF. CDR3 nucleotides: TGTGCCAGCAGTCTATCTCTTGGCGGAGGCAATCAGCCCCAGCATTTT.

V is TRBV7-6 and J is TRBJ2-5, with D perhaps assigned TRBD1 or TRBD2 (5 bases each). From germline, CDR1 is SGHVS and CDR2 FNYEAQ. V dropped 6 bases and J dropped 1 base, with 12 bases sitting between them. The CDR3 runs to 14 residues. This chain's CDR3 is CASSLRDVQETQYF. CDR3 bases: TGTGCCAGCAGTCTCCGGGACGTCCAAGAGACCCAGTACTTC.

The chain carries TRBV19 and TRBJ2-5; D is undetermined. The CDR3 is 16 residues long. Germline loops: CDR1 LNHDA, CDR2 SQIVND (reference sequence). V lost 0 bases and J lost 1, with 12 bases in between. The CDR3 nucleotides read TGTGCCAGTAGTATAGACGCAAGACCGAGCCAAGAGACCCAGTACTTC. Its translation is CASSIDARPSQETQYF.

In its sample, this clonotype was seen many times. CDR3: CATRQAGVDTQYF. Written as DNA, the CDR3 is TGTGCCACCAGGCAAGCCGGGGTCGATACGCAGTATTTT. This chain links TRBV24-1 with TRBJ2-3; tentatively, D is TRBD2 (5 bases). The CDR3 extends over 13 amino acids. Trimming took off 7 bases at V and 6 bases at J, with 13 bases between the two ends. In germline, CDR1 is KGHDR, CDR2 SFDVKD.

This chain joins TRBV29-1 and TRBJ2-1; TRBD1 agrees at 7 bases. The CDR3 contains 14 residues. V dropped 1 base and J dropped 5; count of bases not matched to a gene: 5. CDR1 and CDR2 from the germline V gene are SQVTM and ANQGSEA. The CDR3 bases are TGCAGCGTTGAAGCCCGGGACAGTAACAATGAGCAGTTCTTC. This translates into CSVEARDSNNEQFF.

This clonotype was counted many times. The chain carries TRBV27 and TRBJ2-3; D is unresolved. Germline CDR1 and CDR2: MNHEY and SMNVEV (reference sequence). This CDR3 is built from 13 residues. V was pared by 5 bases and J by 4 bases, with 10 bases between. The DNA for the CDR3 is TGTGCCAGCAGTCCAAGCATCGCAGATACGCAGTATTTT. Its protein product is CASSPSIADTQYF.

The chain links TRBV20-1 to TRBJ1-4; D is possibly TRBD1 (5 bases). The CDR3 totals 12 residues. The germline V gene encodes CDR1 DFQATT and CDR2 SNEGSKA (reference sequence). V was shortened by 8 bases and J by 3 bases, with 10 bases between the two germline ends. DNA for the CDR3: TGCAGTCTGGGGGTAGCTAATGAAAAACTGTTTTTT. It specifies CSLGVANEKLFF.

This rearrangement joins TRBV6-1 to TRBJ1-5, with no clear D. The CDR3 is made up of 12 amino acids. Germline V CDR1 and CDR2: MNHNS, SASEGT. The V and J ends lost 10 bases and 0 bases respectively, with 7 bases between them. The CDR3 spells CATGDSNQPQHF. The CDR3 DNA is TGTGCCACCGGGGATAGCAATCAGCCCCAGCATTTT.

V and J are TRBV5-1 and TRBJ1-2, with D maybe TRBD1 (5 bases). CDR3 length: 14 residues. V dropped 4 bases and J dropped 3 bases, with 13 bases sitting between them. The germline gives CDR1 SGHRS, CDR2 YFSETQ. The CDR3 region is CASSLRTQDYGYTF. The CDR3 bases are TGCGCCAGCAGCCTGAGGACACAGGACTATGGCTACACCTTC.

This clonotype was seen many times. The junction departs from germline at one end; a sequencing error may be responsible. The chain combines TRBV27 with TRBJ1-1; no definite D call. This CDR3 has 14 residues. Germline assignment: CDR1 MNHEY and CDR2 SMNVEV (reference sequence). The CDR3 bases are TGTGCCAGCAGTCTATCCCGGGGGAACACTGAAGCTTTCTTT. Its translation: CASSLSRGNTEAFF.

The V call is TRBV5-1, the J call TRBJ2-5, with 8 bases lining up with TRBD1. Germline V gene data show CDR1 as SGHRS and CDR2 as YFSETQ. The V and J ends lost 4 bases and 5 bases, in that order; junction bases with no gene match: 10. This CDR3 comprises 15 residues. The CDR3 nucleotides read TGCGCCAGCAGCCCGAGAACGACAGGGGCCGAGACCCAGTACTTC. Translated: CASSPRTTGAETQYF.

Points on this clonotype: A much larger clone lies one base from this, so it may be a read error. Since no conserved phenylalanine or tryptophan closes the CDR3, a read error is the likely cause. This chain connects TRBV6-6 to TRBJ2-1; 7 nucleotides match TRBD1. V trimming: 3 bases; J trimming: 6 bases; junction bases outside the gene matches: 5. The germline V gene encodes CDR1 MNHNY and CDR2 SVGAGI (reference sequence). CDR3 length: 14 residues. CDR3 nucleotides: TGTGCCAGCAGTTATGTGTCAGGGGGCAATGAGCAGTTCCTC. It is translated as CASSYVSGGNEQFL.

Comment on this clonotype: A read error may explain this, as a much larger clone is one base away. V usage is TRBV27 and J usage is TRBJ1-1; possibly TRBD1 for D (5 bases). Germline CDR1 reads MNHEY; CDR2 reads SMNVEV (reference sequence). The CDR3 totals 13 residues. This CDR3 reads CASSFRPDTGAFF. The DNA for the CDR3 is TGTGCCAGCAGTTTCAGACCGGACACTGGAGCTTTCTTT.

CDR3 loop: CASSSGGRGDPQHF. CDR3 DNA sequence: TGTGCCAGCAGCTCTGGGGGCAGGGGGGACCCCCAGCATTTT. The chain carries TRBV7-9 and TRBJ1-5; 7 nucleotides align to TRBD1. Germline CDR1 reads SEHNR; CDR2 reads FQNEAQ (reference sequence). The ends lost 4 bases at V and 10 bases at J; junction bases unmatched: 10. The CDR3 consists of 14 residues.

This clonotype was observed a handful of times. The genes are TRBV11-2 and TRBJ2-7; D gene uncertain. CDR1 is SGHAT, CDR2 FQNNGV, per germline. This CDR3 has 13 amino acids. V lost 0 bases and J 12 bases, leaving 15 bases between the germline ends. CDR3 DNA sequence: TGTGCCAGCAGCTTAGATTCTAGGACCAGTTGGTACGTC. This sequence encodes CASSLDSRTSWYV.